This entry describes one T cell receptor beta chain. The antigen is unknown. At one boundary the junction diverges from the germline segment, which might be a read error. The source of the sample is a study of blood T cells in healthy people across ages. Looking at the study overall: For every two T cells, template switching captured about one barcoded beta molecule. Study-level results: Estimates of total diversity, which came from one million sequenced T cells, were considered to be underestimates. The fall in TCR beta diversity per million T cells was roughly linear with age.

The study isolated at least 7 million PBMCs from each sample. PCR was performed a second time for 7 to 11 cycles using a sample-barcoded 5' primer and a J-beta primer mix. TCRdb called the 5' RACE reads again in MiXCR, with one record for every CDR3 protein. Found here are about 640,000 distinct CDR3 sequences, about 53% of them singletons; the top ten hold roughly 34%. Germline V CDR1 and CDR2: SGHNT, YYREEE (reference sequence). This CDR3 is built from 15 residues. The chain recombines TRBV5-4 with TRBJ2-1, with 11 bases matching TRBD2. The sample was blood. This sequence originates from a man in his sixties in good health. The CDR3 nucleotides read TGTGCCACAGGCGTGGGACTAGCGGCCTACAATGAGCAGTTTTTC. It encodes CATGVGLAAYNEQFF.